The present T cell receptor (beta chain) was sequenced within a study of cytomegalovirus exposure and HLA in healthy donors. Overall study: Researchers previously reported finding fewer than 120 million unique TCR beta sequences from 170 million or so T cells.

Concerning this clone: Antigen: not known.

PCR primers comprised 60 Vbeta and 13 Jbeta primers. Sequencing used immunoSEQ multiplex PCR; TCRdb keeps in-frame clones, though not all of them. The sample has 110,000 to 150,000 clones; 80% are singletons. V dropped 3 bases and J dropped 10 bases, with 13 bases sitting between them. Looked up from germline, CDR1 is LNHDA and CDR2 is SQIVND (reference sequence). There are 13 residues in the CDR3. Notes on the study in general: Listed as cytomegalovirus-associated were approximately 160 TCR beta chains.

This clonotype was obtained from a man aged 35-49 years in good health and CMV-seropositive. The sample comprised PBMCs. This rearrangement joins TRBV19 to TRBJ1-5; the D is unclear. DNA of the CDR3: TGTGCCAGTAGTATTCCCCCCGACATACCCCAGCATTTT. It is translated as CASSIPPDIPQHF. Full variable domain (outside the CDR3, taken from reference TRBV19 and TRBJ1-5): DGGITQSPKYLFRKEGQNVTLSCEQNLNHDAMYWYRQDPGQGLRLIYYSQIVNDFQKGDIAEGYSVSREKKESFPLTVTSAQKNPTAFYLCASSIPPDIPQHFGDGTRLSIL.